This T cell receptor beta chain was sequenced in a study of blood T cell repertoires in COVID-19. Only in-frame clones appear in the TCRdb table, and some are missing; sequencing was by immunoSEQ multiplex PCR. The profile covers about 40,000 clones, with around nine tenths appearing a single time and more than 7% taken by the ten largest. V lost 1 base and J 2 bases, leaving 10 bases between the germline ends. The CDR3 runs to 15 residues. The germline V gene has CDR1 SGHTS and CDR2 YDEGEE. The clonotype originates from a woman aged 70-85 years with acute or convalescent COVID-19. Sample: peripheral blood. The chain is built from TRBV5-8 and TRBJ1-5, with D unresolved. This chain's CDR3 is CASSLRGWRNQPQHF. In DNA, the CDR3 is TGTGCCAGCAGCTTGAGAGGATGGCGCAATCAGCCCCAGCATTTT.